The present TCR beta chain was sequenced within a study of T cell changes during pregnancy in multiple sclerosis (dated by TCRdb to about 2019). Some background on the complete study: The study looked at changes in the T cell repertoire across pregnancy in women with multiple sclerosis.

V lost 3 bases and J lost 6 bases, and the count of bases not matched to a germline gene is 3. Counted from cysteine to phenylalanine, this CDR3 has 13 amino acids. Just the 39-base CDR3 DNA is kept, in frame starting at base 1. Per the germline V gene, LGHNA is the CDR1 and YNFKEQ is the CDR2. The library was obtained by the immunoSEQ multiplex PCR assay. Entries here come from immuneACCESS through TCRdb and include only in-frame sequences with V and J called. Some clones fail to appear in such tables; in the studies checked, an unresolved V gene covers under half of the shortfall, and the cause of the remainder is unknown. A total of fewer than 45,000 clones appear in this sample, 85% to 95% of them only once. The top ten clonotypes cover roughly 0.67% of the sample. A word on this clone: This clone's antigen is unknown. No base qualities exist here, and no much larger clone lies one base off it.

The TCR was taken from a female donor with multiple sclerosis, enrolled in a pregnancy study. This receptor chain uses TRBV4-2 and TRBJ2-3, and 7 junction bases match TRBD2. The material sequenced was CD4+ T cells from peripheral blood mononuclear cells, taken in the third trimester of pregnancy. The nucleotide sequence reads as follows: TGTGCCAGCAGCCAGGGAGGGGTGGATACGCAGTATTTT. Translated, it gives CASSQGGVDTQYF.